These 32 T cell receptor beta chains were all obtained from the same sample, sequenced in a study of neurological immune-mediated disorders. One entry per CDR3 protein results from TCRdb running MiXCR on the 5' RACE reads. The sample yields 75,000 to 85,000 distinct CDR3 sequences, over 15% seen once. The sample comprised PBMCs. These receptors originate from a woman aged 40-49 years in good health.

This clonotype occurred a few times. J is TRBJ1-3 and V is TRBV20-1; no clear D. The germline gives CDR1 DFQATT, CDR2 SNEGSKA (reference sequence). The CDR3 is 13 residues long. The V end was cut by 3 bases, the J end by 4 bases, with 10 bases between. The CDR3 region has the DNA TGCAGTGCTAGCTGGGTGGGGGGAAACACCATATATTTT. Residues: CSASWVGGNTIYF.

This clonotype has a count of ten or more. The CDR3 region is CASSSTGAGELFF. CDR3 DNA: TGTGCCAGCAGCTCGACAGGGGCCGGGGAGCTGTTTTTT. V and J are TRBV7-9 and TRBJ2-2; 8 bases are a match to TRBD1. This CDR3 comprises 13 residues. Per the germline V gene, CDR1 is SEHNR and CDR2 is FQNEAQ (reference sequence). The V and J ends lost 4 bases and 6 bases, in that order; junction bases with no gene match: 1.

This clonotype has a count of ten or more. The J gene is TRBJ2-7, the V gene TRBV28; 8 nucleotides match TRBD2. The CDR3 extends over 15 amino acids. The J segment lost 3 bases and the V segment lost 7 bases, leaving 11 bases of the junction unmatched. From germline, CDR1 is MDHEN and CDR2 SYDVKM. The DNA for the CDR3 is TGTGCCAGCACCCAAGCGTCGGGGGGGTACTACGAGCAGTACTTC. It codes for CASTQASGGYYEQYF.

This clonotype has just a few counts. V and J are TRBV2 and TRBJ2-1, with TRBD2 matching over 10 bases. The CDR3 is 19 residues long. The germline CDR1 and CDR2 sequences are SNHLY and FYNNEI. V lost 3 bases to trimming and J lost 0 bases; unmatched junction nucleotides: 11. The DNA for the CDR3 is TGTGCCAGCAGTGACTTGGGACTAGCGCACGTGAGCTCCTACAATGAGCAGTTCTTC. As protein: CASSDLGLAHVSSYNEQFF.

The chain has TRBV5-1 and TRBJ2-5, with 7 positions matching TRBD2. Looked up from germline, CDR1 is SGHRS and CDR2 is YFSETQ. This CDR3 region has 14 residues. V lost 4 bases, J lost 3 bases, and 6 bases stayed unmatched. The CDR3 DNA reads as TGCGCCAGCAGCCCCCGGGCGGGAGAAGAGACCCAGTACTTC. Protein sequence: CASSPRAGEETQYF. The variable domain in full, with the rest retrieved from reference TRBV5-1 and TRBJ2-5, is KAGVTQTPRYLIKTRGQQVTLSCSPISGHRSVSWYQQTPGQGLQFLFEYFSETQRNKGNFPGRFSGRQFSNSRSEMNVSTLELGDSALYLCASSPRAGEETQYFGPGTRLLVL.

This clonotype showed up many times. The J gene is TRBJ1-1, the V gene TRBV6-5; D remains ambiguous. Trimming removed 0 bases from V and 5 bases from J, with 10 bases in between. The CDR3 loop spans 14 amino acids. Germline V CDR1 and CDR2: MNHEY, SVGAGI. CDR3 amino acids: CASSYSSRETEAFF. Here the CDR3 DNA reads TGTGCCAGCAGTTACTCGAGCCGGGAAACTGAAGCTTTCTTT.

This clonotype was detected only a few times. The chain recombines TRBV6-2 or TRBV6-3 with TRBJ2-7, with unresolved D. This CDR3 has 13 amino acids. Germline V gives CDR1 MNHEY, CDR2 SVGEGT. The germline V and J ends were trimmed by 5 bases and 3 bases, with 11 bases remaining between them. The CDR3 sequence: CASSLKGNYEQYF. The CDR3 nucleotides are TGTGCCAGCAGTCTAAAGGGAAACTACGAGCAGTACTTC.

There are many counts of this clonotype. The V call is TRBV7-2, the J call TRBJ2-3, with D unclear. Between the trimmed V and J ends, which lost 2 bases and 4 bases, there was a span of 13 bases. Germline V CDR1 and CDR2: SGHTA, FQGNSA. The CDR3 covers 15 residues. The CDR3, as DNA: TGTGCCAGCAGCTTAAATCCCTCGGGTCCAGATACGCAGTATTTT. The encoded protein is CASSLNPSGPDTQYF.

This clonotype was observed many times. The rearrangement joins TRBV7-8 to TRBJ1-5, with D possibly TRBD1 on 5 matching bases. Germline V gene data show CDR1 as SGHVS and CDR2 as FQNEAQ. The CDR3 runs 15 residues. V lost 5 bases and J lost 2, with 13 bases in between. In nucleotides, the CDR3 is TGTGCCAGCAGCGGGCGGGACGGAGGCAATCAGCCCCAGCATTTT. Protein product: CASSGRDGGNQPQHF.

This clonotype was counted a few times. The gene calls are TRBV20-1 and TRBJ1-6; possibly TRBD1 for D (6 bases). CDR3 length: 15 amino acids. The V and J ends lost 0 bases and 9 bases respectively, with 15 bases between them. Germline V lookup: CDR1 DFQATT, CDR2 SNEGSKA (reference sequence). The CDR3 DNA reads as TGCAGTGCTAGAGATCAGTTCGGAGGGGGTTCACCCCTCCACTTT. This translates into CSARDQFGGGSPLHF.

This clonotype was detected ten times or more. CDR3: CASSLDGEKLFF. DNA for the CDR3: TGTGCCAGCAGTTTAGACGGCGAAAAACTGTTTTTT. The chain recombines TRBV12-3 or TRBV12-4 with TRBJ1-4; D is ambiguous. The CDR3 covers 12 residues. V gave up 1 base and J gave up 8 bases, with 5 bases separating them.

This clonotype has at least ten counts. The gene calls are TRBV20-1 and TRBJ2-3; TRBD2 matches 8 bases. After removal of 4 bases from V and 0 bases from J, the junction contained 9 bases not matched to a gene. The CDR3 has 16 residues. Per germline, CDR1 DFQATT and CDR2 SNEGSKA (reference sequence). DNA for the CDR3: TGCAGTGCTACTGATCGGACTAGCTCCAGCACAGATACGCAGTATTTT. It encodes CSATDRTSSSTDTQYF.

This clonotype was counted ten times or more. The chain employs TRBV6-2 or TRBV6-3 and TRBJ1-1; D perhaps matches TRBD1 (6 bases). The CDR3 totals 12 residues. The V end was cut by 7 bases, the J end by 3 bases, with 9 bases between. Germline-derived CDR1 and CDR2 are MNHEY and SVGEGT. This chain's CDR3 is CASKEGDTEAFF. The CDR3 bases are TGTGCCAGCAAAGAGGGGGACACTGAAGCTTTCTTT.

V usage is TRBV5-6 and J usage is TRBJ1-6; D ambiguous. The CDR3 runs to 15 residues. Germline CDR1 is SGHDT and CDR2 is YYEEEE. Trimming pared 2 bases from V and 10 bases from J, leaving 16 bases between. The DNA of the CDR3 is TGTGCCAGCAGCTTAAGTGGGGTTTTGGGGTCACCCCTCCACTTT. It translates to CASSLSGVLGSPLHF.

The gene calls are TRBV5-1 and TRBJ1-1; D is unclear. Trimming stripped 7 bases from V and 7 bases from J, with 14 bases between. Germline V gives CDR1 SGHRS, CDR2 YFSETQ. The CDR3 spans 12 residues. In DNA, the CDR3 is TGCGCCAGCTTGGCCCGGCACGGTGAAGCTTTCTTT. This translates into CASLARHGEAFF. The variable domain in full, completed from reference TRBV5-1 and TRBJ1-1, reads KAGVTQTPRYLIKTRGQQVTLSCSPISGHRSVSWYQQTPGQGLQFLFEYFSETQRNKGNFPGRFSGRQFSNSRSEMNVSTLELGDSALYLCASLARHGEAFFGQGTRLTVV.

This clonotype was picked up many times. This chain links TRBV6-2 or TRBV6-3 with TRBJ2-5; D is uncertain. This CDR3 region has 13 residues. CDR1 is MNHEY, CDR2 SVGEGT, per germline. With 4 bases removed from V and 5 bases from J, the gap between germline ends came to 11 bases. The CDR3 protein is CASSSSVTETQYF. CDR3 sequence (DNA): TGTGCCAGCAGTTCATCGGTGACGGAGACCCAGTACTTC.

This clonotype has ten or more counts. The chain links TRBV20-1 to TRBJ1-1; tentatively, D is TRBD1 (5 bases). Germline V CDR1 and CDR2: DFQATT, SNEGSKA (reference sequence). V gave up 0 bases and J gave up 6 bases, with 14 bases separating them. The CDR3 spans 14 residues. CDR3 in amino acids: CSARDSQGLSEAFF. CDR3 nucleotide sequence: TGCAGTGCTAGAGATTCGCAGGGTCTATCTGAAGCTTTCTTT.

This clonotype came up many times. The CDR3 sequence is CASKDQGSGEQYV. The DNA of the CDR3 is TGTGCCAGCAAGGATCAGGGGTCAGGGGAGCAGTACGTC. The chain recombines TRBV3-1 with TRBJ2-7; perhaps TRBD1 as D (6 bases). The germline V gene encodes CDR1 LGHDT and CDR2 YNNKEL (reference sequence). With 7 bases removed from V and 7 bases from J, the gap between germline ends came to 17 bases. CDR3 length equals 13 residues.

Concerning this clonotype itself: This clone may be a read error of a much larger clone one base away. V gene TRBV20-1 combines with J gene TRBJ2-3; 7 nucleotides match TRBD2. This CDR3 has 14 amino acids. Germline V gene data show CDR1 as DFQATT and CDR2 as SNEGSKA (reference sequence). The CDR3 loop is CGARVSGAADTQYF. Here the CDR3 DNA reads TGCGGTGCTAGAGTCAGCGGGGCGGCAGATACGCAGTATTTT.

This clonotype occurred many times. This chain links TRBV7-8 with TRBJ1-1; tentative D call: TRBD1 (6 bases). V lost 4 bases to trimming and J lost 4 bases, with 10 bases between them. Germline V gene lookup returns CDR1 SGHVS and CDR2 FQNEAQ. This CDR3 region has 13 residues. The CDR3 spells CASSSGGGTEAFF. CDR3 in DNA: TGTGCCAGCAGCTCGGGGGGCGGCACTGAAGCTTTCTTT.

This clonotype showed up many times. The rearrangement joins TRBV12-3 or TRBV12-4 to TRBJ1-5; D is perhaps TRBD1 (6 bases). CDR3 size: 14 residues. V was shortened by 6 bases and J by 6 bases, with 15 bases between the two germline ends. The CDR3 sequence: CASRGTTGGQPQHF. The CDR3 nucleotides read TGTGCCAGCAGAGGGACAACGGGTGGTCAGCCCCAGCATTTT.

In this sample, this clonotype turned up many times. V and J are TRBV5-1 and TRBJ2-2; 7 nucleotides agree with TRBD2. Germline V gene data show CDR1 as SGHRS and CDR2 as YFSETQ. The V and J ends lost 4 bases and 6 bases, in that order; junction bases with no gene match: 0. The CDR3 totals 12 residues. The DNA for the CDR3 is TGCGCCAGCAGCCGGGGGGCCGGGGAGCTGTTTTTT. Its translation: CASSRGAGELFF. Full variable domain (missing parts from reference TRBV5-1 and TRBJ2-2): KAGVTQTPRYLIKTRGQQVTLSCSPISGHRSVSWYQQTPGQGLQFLFEYFSETQRNKGNFPGRFSGRQFSNSRSEMNVSTLELGDSALYLCASSRGAGELFFGEGSRLTVL.

This clonotype was seen ten or more times. The chain couples TRBV10-3 to TRBJ2-1; 12 bases are a match to TRBD1. With 4 bases clipped from V and 6 bases from J, the junction kept 4 bases outside the gene matches. Germline V lookup: CDR1 ENHRY, CDR2 SYGVKD. The CDR3 totals 15 residues. CDR3 in amino acids: CAISGDRGRVNEQFF. The CDR3 nucleotides read TGTGCCATCAGTGGGGACAGGGGGCGGGTCAATGAGCAGTTCTTC.

Ten or more counts support this clonotype. The chain links TRBV3-1 to TRBJ2-7; 13 positions agree with TRBD2. The trim removed 6 bases at V and 3 bases at J, leaving 2 bases unmatched. CDR3 size: 14 residues. Germline V CDR1 and CDR2: LGHDT, YNNKEL (reference sequence). The CDR3 nucleotides read TGTGCCAGCAGTCGACTAGCGGGGGGCTACGAGCAGTACTTC. Residues: CASSRLAGGYEQYF.

This clonotype has at least ten counts. This chain connects TRBV10-1 to TRBJ1-1; possibly TRBD1 for D (5 bases). Trimming removed 2 bases at V and 9 bases at J, with 13 bases between. This CDR3 comprises 13 residues. CDR1 is WNHNN and CDR2 is SYGVQD in the germline V gene (reference sequence). CDR3 DNA: TGCGCCAGCAGTGAGGGCAGACAGACTAAAGCTTTCTTT. This encodes CASSEGRQTKAFF.

This clonotype appeared many times. The chain joins TRBV11-1 to TRBJ2-3; D is possibly TRBD1 (6 bases). Trimming took off 2 bases at V and 2 bases at J, with 14 bases between the two ends. Germline CDR1 reads SGHAT; CDR2 reads FQDESV (reference sequence). The CDR3 length is 16 residues. DNA for the CDR3: TGTGCCAGCAGCTTACACGTGGGGGCGCACACAGATACGCAGTATTTT. Its protein product is CASSLHVGAHTDTQYF.

Ten or more counts support this clonotype. The V gene is TRBV4-3, the J gene TRBJ1-1, with D uncertain. V was cut by 1 base and J by 0 bases, with 6 bases left in between. The CDR3 totals 14 residues. CDR1 is LGHNA and CDR2 is YSLEER in the germline V gene. The CDR3 loop is CASSQGTMNTEAFF. The CDR3 DNA reads TGCGCCAGCAGCCAAGGTACGATGAACACTGAAGCTTTCTTT.

V usage is TRBV5-1 and J usage is TRBJ2-3; either TRBD1 or TRBD2 may supply D (5 bases each). The germline V gene has CDR1 SGHRS and CDR2 YFSETQ. This CDR3 comprises 15 residues. Trimming removed 1 base from V and 4 bases from J, with 13 bases in between. The CDR3 reads CASSLKGMGADTQYF. The CDR3 DNA reads as TGCGCCAGCAGCTTGAAGGGGATGGGGGCAGATACGCAGTATTTT.

In its sample, this clonotype was seen many times. V is TRBV27 and J is TRBJ1-1; possibly TRBD1 for D (5 bases). Germline lookup yields CDR1 MNHEY and CDR2 SMNVEV (reference sequence). Trimming pared 5 bases from V and 0 bases from J, leaving 16 bases between. The length of the CDR3 is 16 residues. CDR3 nucleotide sequence: TGTGCCAGCAGTGGCATGACAGAGACTATGAACACTGAAGCTTTCTTT. It encodes CASSGMTETMNTEAFF.

This clonotype was counted at least ten times. The CDR3 coding sequence is TGTGCCAGCAGCTTATATGTGGGTGGAAACACCATATATTTT. It yields the protein CASSLYVGGNTIYF. The chain has TRBV7-2 and TRBJ1-3; no firm D call. Germline V gene sequence: CDR1 SGHTA, CDR2 FQGNSA. The CDR3 is 14 amino acids. V dropped 2 bases and J dropped 3 bases, with 8 bases sitting between them.

In regard to this clonotype: A read error is possible here, since a much larger clone lies one base away. The chain uses TRBV5-1 and TRBJ1-6; D is perhaps TRBD1 (6 bases). The germline V gene has CDR1 SGHRS and CDR2 YFSETQ. This CDR3 is built from 15 residues. CDR3 in amino acids: CSSSPQLDSNSPLHF. CDR3 DNA: TGCTCCAGCAGCCCACAGCTGGACAGTAATTCACCCCTCCACTTT.

This clonotype was seen a few times. V is TRBV6-2 or TRBV6-3 and J is TRBJ2-1; TRBD2 is a possible D gene (6 bases). The CDR3 has 17 amino acids. V was pared by 3 bases and J by 16 bases, with 31 bases between. Germline V CDR1 and CDR2: MNHEY, SVGEGT. The CDR3 protein is CASSYGFLGNPGTHDFF. CDR3 nucleotides: TGTGCCAGCAGTTATGGATTCTTGGGCAATCCTGGGACTCATGATTTCTTC.